A single sample gave rise to the 18 T cell receptor beta chains below, sequenced in a study of lymphopenia after photon versus proton radiotherapy. The table came from immunoSEQ multiplex PCR; TCRdb's copy has only in-frame clones and leaves some out. The data hold about 17,000 clones, with approximately 82% observed a single time. The material sequenced was peripheral blood, taken from a patient treated with proton-based radiotherapy. These receptors were collected from a man aged 65 to 85 with pancreatic cancer.

In nucleotides, the CDR3 is TGTGCCAGCTCATTATCTGGCCCCCGGACCTACAATGAGCAGTTCTTC. This sequence encodes CASSLSGPRTYNEQFF. The chain combines TRBV18 with TRBJ2-1, with no clear D. V was clipped by 5 bases and J by 2 bases, with 16 bases between them. The CDR3 has 16 residues. Germline CDR1 and CDR2: KGHSH and LQKENI.

The CDR3 spells CASSSQGPNYGYTF. For the CDR3, the DNA is TGTGCCAGCAGCTCACAGGGGCCCAACTATGGCTACACCTTC. V and J are TRBV6-5 and TRBJ1-2, with 7 bases lining up with TRBD1. Germline V gene lookup returns CDR1 MNHEY and CDR2 SVGAGI. The CDR3 is 14 residues long. The V and J ends lost 6 bases and 2 bases, in that order; junction bases with no gene match: 6.

The rearrangement links TRBV4-1 to TRBJ2-7; D might be TRBD1 (6 bases). V lost 4 bases and J lost 7, with 20 bases in between. Germline V CDR1 and CDR2: MGHRA, YSYEKL. The CDR3 is 15 residues long. This CDR3 is CASSLPGDLSGEQYF. The CDR3 bases are TGCGCCAGCAGCCTCCCAGGGGACCTCTCGGGGGAGCAGTACTTC.

The J gene is TRBJ2-7, the V gene TRBV28, with D unresolved. Germline V gene data show CDR1 as MDHEN and CDR2 as SYDVKM. The V end was cut by 8 bases, the J end by 1 base, with 6 bases between. This CDR3 is built from 11 residues. CDR3 nucleotide sequence: TGTGCCAGCGTGCATTCCTACGAGCAGTACTTC. Translation: CASVHSYEQYF.

The chain recombines TRBV7-9 with TRBJ1-1; the match to TRBD1 covers 8 bases. Germline V gives CDR1 SEHNR, CDR2 FQNEAQ (reference sequence). V gave up 8 bases and J gave up 1 base; unmatched junction bases: 9. The CDR3 totals 15 residues. The CDR3 DNA is TGTGCCAGCCTTCCATGGACAGGGCCGAACACTGAAGCTTTCTTT. This gives the protein CASLPWTGPNTEAFF.

The chain employs TRBV7-6 and TRBJ2-1; 7 nucleotides match TRBD1. Germline V CDR1 and CDR2: SGHVS, FNYEAQ. V was pared by 5 bases and J by 0 bases, with 4 bases of the junction left unmatched. CDR3 size: 15 residues. The CDR3 nucleotides are TGTGCCAGCAGCCCCGGGACAGCCTCCTACAATGAGCAGTTCTTC. Protein sequence: CASSPGTASYNEQFF.

The chain employs TRBV6-1 and TRBJ2-7; possibly TRBD2 for D (6 bases). Germline lookup yields CDR1 MNHNS and CDR2 SASEGT. This CDR3 region has 15 residues. Trimming pared 4 bases from V and 2 bases from J, leaving 15 bases between. CDR3 sequence (DNA): TGTGCCAGCAGTGGAACGGGGGAGCCAACCTACGAGCAGTACTTC. This gives the protein CASSGTGEPTYEQYF.

About this clone itself: The sample holds other DNA sequences that translate to the same CDR3. The V and J genes are TRBV7-9 and TRBJ2-1, with 8 bases lining up with TRBD2. Germline V CDR1 and CDR2: SEHNR, FQNEAQ (reference sequence). The CDR3 extends over 17 amino acids. V lost 5 bases to trimming and J lost 0 bases; unmatched junction nucleotides: 9. The CDR3 loop is CASSPPGGPSSYNEQFF. In DNA form, the CDR3 reads TGTGCCAGCAGCCCACCGGGGGGGCCTAGCTCCTACAATGAGCAGTTCTTC.

The chain links TRBV5-1 to TRBJ2-7; D perhaps matches TRBD2 (5 bases). The CDR3 runs 13 residues. Germline V CDR1 and CDR2: SGHRS, YFSETQ. V was pared by 4 bases and J by 6 bases, with 14 bases between. CDR3 amino acids: CASSPDSRGEQYF. CDR3 nucleotide sequence: TGCGCCAGCAGCCCGGACTCACGGGGCGAGCAGTACTTC.

This chain links TRBV19 with TRBJ1-1; weak D call: TRBD1 (5 bases). Germline-derived CDR1 and CDR2 are LNHDA and SQIVND (reference sequence). This CDR3 comprises 16 residues. Deletions cut 3 bases from V and 4 bases from J, with 18 bases between. This CDR3 reads CASSIGGARVSTEAFF. The CDR3 DNA reads TGTGCCAGTAGTATTGGGGGAGCCAGGGTGAGCACTGAAGCTTTCTTT.

V and J are TRBV27 and TRBJ1-4; D is undetermined. Germline values: CDR1 MNHEY, CDR2 SMNVEV (reference sequence). The CDR3 is 16 amino acids. Between the trimmed V and J ends, which lost 5 bases and 0 bases, there was a span of 13 bases. The CDR3 reads CASSSARASTNEKLFF. Here the CDR3 DNA reads TGTGCCAGCAGTAGCGCCCGAGCCTCAACTAATGAAAAACTGTTTTTT.

In this sample, this clone turned up once. The V gene is TRBV5-1, the J gene TRBJ1-2; D not resolved. Germline lookup yields CDR1 SGHRS and CDR2 YFSETQ. The CDR3 runs to 14 residues. With 0 bases removed from V and 1 base from J, the gap between germline ends came to 7 bases. CDR3 coding DNA: TGCGCCAGCAGCTTGGAGGAGGGTAACTATGGCTACACCTTC. Translating it yields CASSLEEGNYGYTF.

The CDR3 coding sequence is TGCGCCAGCAGCTTGGACGGTAGGGGATTCGGTGGCTACACCTTC. Protein: CASSLDGRGFGGYTF. The gene calls are TRBV5-1 and TRBJ1-2, with D perhaps matching TRBD1 (5 bases). The CDR3 is made up of 15 amino acids. Germline V gene lookup returns CDR1 SGHRS and CDR2 YFSETQ. V shed 0 bases and J shed 7 bases, with 16 bases lying between them.

The V gene is TRBV2, the J gene TRBJ1-1; possible D gene TRBD1, 5 bases. This CDR3 is 15 amino acids long. Germline values: CDR1 SNHLY, CDR2 FYNNEI. V lost 6 bases and J lost 0, with 14 bases in between. The CDR3 sequence is CASSTIGVMNTEAFF. Written as DNA, the CDR3 is TGTGCCAGCAGCACCATAGGGGTCATGAACACTGAAGCTTTCTTT.

This chain links TRBV2 with TRBJ2-2, with unresolved D. V was shortened by 2 bases and J by 6 bases, with 4 bases between the two germline ends. The CDR3 totals 12 residues. In germline, CDR1 is SNHLY, CDR2 FYNNEI. The CDR3 DNA follows: TGTGCCAGCAGTGAACCCCCCGGGGAGCTGTTTTTT. It encodes CASSEPPGELFF.

The CDR3 region is CASSFLGGEPNNEQFF. The CDR3 DNA reads as TGTGCCAGCAGTTTCCTCGGCGGGGAGCCTAACAATGAGCAGTTCTTC. V and J are TRBV27 and TRBJ2-1; D may be TRBD2 (6 bases). Germline V gene sequence: CDR1 MNHEY, CDR2 SMNVEV (reference sequence). The V end lost 3 bases, the J end lost 5 bases, and 17 bases lay between the germline ends. This CDR3 has 16 amino acids.

This chain uses TRBV5-1 with TRBJ2-5, with a tentative D call TRBD2 (5 bases). CDR1 and CDR2 from the germline V gene are SGHRS and YFSETQ. The CDR3 is 15 amino acids. Trimming shortened V by 0 bases and J by 2 bases, and 11 bases separated the two germline ends. CDR3 amino acids: CASSLGLALQETQYF. As DNA, the CDR3 is TGCGCCAGCAGCTTGGGGCTAGCCCTTCAAGAGACCCAGTACTTC. Full variable domain (outside the CDR3, taken from reference TRBV5-1 and TRBJ2-5): KAGVTQTPRYLIKTRGQQVTLSCSPISGHRSVSWYQQTPGQGLQFLFEYFSETQRNKGNFPGRFSGRQFSNSRSEMNVSTLELGDSALYLCASSLGLALQETQYFGPGTRLLVL.

The chain recombines TRBV19 with TRBJ2-1, with D perhaps matching TRBD1 or TRBD2 (6 bases each). V dropped 5 bases and J dropped 0 bases, with 17 bases sitting between them. The CDR3 totals 17 residues. Germline values: CDR1 LNHDA, CDR2 SQIVND (reference sequence). CDR3 amino acids: CASSLTFKGGSYNEQFF. As DNA, the CDR3 is TGTGCCAGTAGTCTCACCTTCAAGGGGGGCTCCTACAATGAGCAGTTCTTC.